Following are 32 T cell receptor beta chains from one sample sequenced in a study of T cells in Graves' hyperthyroidism and ophthalmopathy. Amplified TCR beta CDR3 regions came from RNA transcripts. The HTBI primer set was used in a first-round RT-PCR of the TCR CDR3. MiXCR was run by TCRdb on the multiplex PCR reads, yielding one entry per CDR3 protein. The table lists over 350,000 distinct CDR3 sequences, around 15% of them singletons. The sample taken for sequencing was blood. The receptors stem from a man aged 18 to 35 with Graves' ophthalmopathy.

This clonotype was observed at least ten times. The chain uses TRBV11-2 and TRBJ2-1; D ambiguous. In germline, CDR1 is SGHAT, CDR2 FQNNGV. V gave up 0 bases and J gave up 7 bases, with 16 bases separating them. The CDR3 is 16 residues long. Written as DNA, the CDR3 is TGTGCCAGCAGCTTAGAACGGAGAACCCTGGGGAATGAGCAGTTCTTC. Residues: CASSLERRTLGNEQFF.

This clonotype was detected many times. The rearrangement uses TRBV11-3 and TRBJ2-3; a weak D match, TRBD1 (5 bases). V lost 2 bases to trimming and J lost 6 bases, with 15 bases between them. This CDR3 is 15 amino acids long. The germline V gene encodes CDR1 SGHNT and CDR2 YENEEA. For the CDR3, the DNA is TGTGCCAGCAGCTTACGGCAGGGATTTTGGGATACGCAGTATTTT. This translates into CASSLRQGFWDTQYF. The full variable domain, rest sourced from reference TRBV11-3 and TRBJ2-3, is EAGVVQSPRYKIIEKKQPVAFWCNPISGHNTLYWYLQNLGQGPELLIRYENEEAVDDSQLPKDRFSAERLKGVDSTLKIQPAELGDSAVYLCASSLRQGFWDTQYFGPGTRLTVL.

This clonotype was detected many times. The rearrangement uses TRBV12-3 or TRBV12-4 and TRBJ1-2; 8 bases agree with TRBD1. The CDR3 runs to 13 residues. V was pared by 6 bases and J by 4 bases, with 4 bases of the junction left unmatched. CDR3 loop: CASRKGTGYGYTF. The CDR3 DNA is TGTGCCAGCAGAAAAGGGACAGGCTATGGCTACACCTTC.

Details on this clonotype: A much bigger clone sits one base away, suggesting this may be a read error. The CDR3 region is CASSPSSSSNQPQYF. The DNA for the CDR3 is TGTGCCAGCTCACCCTCCTCGTCTAGCAATCAGCCCCAGTATTTT. The chain is built from TRBV18 and TRBJ1-5; D might be TRBD2 (5 bases). The end of the DNA is better explained by TRBJ2-3, so the J call may be wrong. CDR3 length: 15 residues. Germline values: CDR1 KGHSH, CDR2 LQKENI.

V and J are TRBV5-1 and TRBJ2-5, with 8 bases aligning to TRBD2. With 6 bases clipped from V and 2 bases from J, the junction kept 6 bases outside the gene matches. This CDR3 spans 14 amino acids. Germline V gene data show CDR1 as SGHRS and CDR2 as YFSETQ. The CDR3 nucleotides read TGCGCCAGCACCACGGGAGGGGCACAAGAGACCCAGTACTTC. Its protein is CASTTGGAQETQYF.

This clonotype appeared many times. The chain couples TRBV13 to TRBJ2-7, with TRBD2 as a possible D gene (6 bases). The CDR3 is 14 amino acids. Trimming removed 3 bases from V and 2 bases from J, with 11 bases in between. The germline V gene encodes CDR1 PRHDT and CDR2 FYEKMQ (reference sequence). This chain's CDR3 is CASSFGTETYEQYF. In nucleotides, the CDR3 is TGTGCCAGCAGCTTCGGGACTGAAACCTACGAGCAGTACTTC.

This clonotype was found many times. Its ends do not fully match the called genes, so a read error is possible. This sequence joins TRBV7-8 and TRBJ2-2, with 14 bases fitting TRBD2. Germline assignment: CDR1 SGHVS and CDR2 FQNEAQ. The CDR3 spans 18 residues. The CDR3: CASNLRTSGGIGTGELFF. CDR3 nucleotide sequence: TGTGCCAGCAACTTAAGGACTAGCGGGGGGATCGGCACCGGGGAGCTGTTTTTT.

The chain links TRBV9 to TRBJ1-2; a possible D gene is TRBD1 (6 bases). Per germline, CDR1 SGDLS and CDR2 YYNGEE. Trimming took off 0 bases at V and 0 bases at J, with 12 bases between the two ends. The CDR3 extends over 16 amino acids. Written as DNA, the CDR3 is TGTGCCAGCAGCGTAGCAACAGGGCAAGCTAACTATGGCTACACCTTC. This encodes CASSVATGQANYGYTF.

This clonotype was counted many times. The chain employs TRBV7-3 and TRBJ2-5, with 13 bases matching TRBD2. The CDR3 is 15 residues long. Germline CDR1 and CDR2: SGHTA and FQGTGA. Trimming cost V 4 bases and J 5 bases; bases outside gene matches: 4. This CDR3 reads CASSWTSGSWETQYF. As DNA, the CDR3 is TGTGCCAGCAGCTGGACTAGCGGGAGTTGGGAGACCCAGTACTTC.

This clonotype showed up just a few times. The DNA is omitted, as the CDR3 cannot be located on it reliably, and the CDR3 follows TCRdb's listing. This chain joins TRBV12-3 or TRBV12-4 and TRBJ2-2. Termini included, the CDR3 measures 15 amino acids. CDR3 region: CASSILDLGTGELFF.

The sample holds many counts of this clonotype. The rearrangement uses TRBV9 and TRBJ2-3; 12 bases line up with TRBD2. From germline, CDR1 is SGDLS and CDR2 YYNGEE. The CDR3 contains 17 residues. The V segment lost 4 bases and the J segment 3 bases; nucleotides outside the gene matches: 9. CDR3 amino acids: CASSIRLAGDKTDTQYF. The CDR3 DNA is TGTGCCAGCAGCATACGACTAGCGGGAGATAAGACAGATACGCAGTATTTT.

Details on this clonotype: A read error may explain this, as a much larger clone is one base away. This likely comes from a read error, as the CDR3 has no conserved phenylalanine or tryptophan at its end. This chain connects TRBV18 to TRBJ2-5; D is possibly TRBD1 (6 bases). Between the trimmed V and J ends, which lost 0 bases and 4 bases, there was a span of 12 bases. The germline V gene has CDR1 KGHSH and CDR2 LQKENI. CDR3 size: 15 residues. The CDR3 nucleotides are TGTGCCAGCTCACCACCGTCGATAGGGGGAGAGACCCAGTACCTC. This sequence encodes CASSPPSIGGETQYL.

A word on this clonotype: A much larger clone sits a single nucleotide away, making a read error possible. The chain combines TRBV20-1 with TRBJ1-2; 7 bases agree with TRBD1. The ends lost 6 bases at V and 4 bases at J; junction bases unmatched: 5. Germline lookup yields CDR1 DFQATT and CDR2 SNEGSKA (reference sequence). The CDR3 is made up of 12 amino acids. Here the CDR3 reads CSAQTGLYGYTF. Here the CDR3 DNA reads TGCAGTGCCCAGACAGGGCTCTATGGCTACACCTTC.

This chain uses TRBV19 with TRBJ1-1, with D possibly TRBD1 on 6 matching bases. The ends were cut back, 3 bases at V and 3 bases at J, with 20 bases in the middle. Looked up from germline, CDR1 is LNHDA and CDR2 is SQIVND (reference sequence). The CDR3 runs 17 residues. As DNA, the CDR3 is TGTGCCAGTAGTATCCCTCCGCCGGGACATGGGGACACTGAAGCTTTCTTT. Its protein product is CASSIPPPGHGDTEAFF. Full variable domain (outside the CDR3, taken from reference TRBV19 and TRBJ1-1): DGGITQSPKYLFRKEGQNVTLSCEQNLNHDAMYWYRQDPGQGLRLIYYSQIVNDFQKGDIAEGYSVSREKKESFPLTVTSAQKNPTAFYLCASSIPPPGHGDTEAFFGQGTRLTVV.

This clonotype was recorded many times. The chain joins TRBV6-1 to TRBJ1-2; tentative D call: TRBD1 (6 bases). The CDR3 runs to 12 residues. The V gene lost 3 bases and the J gene lost 4 bases, with 6 bases spanning the gap. Germline V gene lookup returns CDR1 MNHNS and CDR2 SASEGT. This CDR3 is CASSETGYGYTF. The CDR3 coding sequence is TGTGCCAGCAGTGAGACAGGCTATGGCTACACCTTC.

Ten or more counts support this clonotype. The CDR3 nucleotides are TGTGCCAGCAGTATAAAGGGCGATGAGCAGTTCTTC. Amino acids: CASSIKGDEQFF. The chain couples TRBV6-1 to TRBJ2-1, with unresolved D. Germline V gene lookup returns CDR1 MNHNS and CDR2 SASEGT. CDR3 length: 12 amino acids. Trimming stripped 5 bases from V and 8 bases from J, with 10 bases between.

This clonotype was detected a few times. The J gene is TRBJ2-1, the V gene TRBV6-1; D is possibly TRBD2 (5 bases). Germline loops: CDR1 MNHNS, CDR2 SASEGT. This CDR3 is built from 14 residues. Trimming removed 3 bases at V and 4 bases at J, with 10 bases between. CDR3 bases: TGTGCCAGCAGTGACCTGGGGAGATACAATGAGCAGTTCTTC. It yields the protein CASSDLGRYNEQFF.

The table lists this clonotype with a few counts. The chain recombines TRBV19 with TRBJ2-7, with a possible D match to TRBD2 (5 bases). This CDR3 has 13 residues. Germline lookup yields CDR1 LNHDA and CDR2 SQIVND (reference sequence). V lost 4 bases and J 3 bases, leaving 10 bases between the germline ends. The CDR3 DNA sequence: TGTGCCAGTAGTAGGCCTAGCCACTACGAGCAGTACTTC. Amino acid sequence: CASSRPSHYEQYF.

The chain recombines TRBV4-1 with TRBJ2-7; D is unresolved. Germline V gene sequence: CDR1 MGHRA, CDR2 YSYEKL. The CDR3 contains 12 residues. V was shortened by 4 bases and J by 5 bases, with 9 bases between the two germline ends. The CDR3 spells CASSRTPNEQYF. The CDR3 DNA is TGCGCCAGCAGCCGGACCCCCAACGAGCAGTACTTC.

The table lists this clonotype with many counts. This sequence joins TRBV6-1 and TRBJ2-3; TRBD2 matches at 13 bases. The CDR3 extends over 15 amino acids. CDR1 MNHNS and CDR2 SASEGT come from the germline V gene. The V and J ends lost 6 bases and 4 bases, in that order; junction bases with no gene match: 4. CDR3 amino acids: CASRRTSGGSDTQYF. The DNA of the CDR3 is TGTGCCAGCAGAAGGACTAGCGGGGGCTCAGATACGCAGTATTTT.

This clonotype was observed at least ten times. The V gene is TRBV11-2, the J gene TRBJ2-7, with no clear D. Trimming stripped 0 bases from V and 0 bases from J, with 9 bases between. The CDR3 consists of 15 residues. Per the germline V gene, CDR1 is SGHAT and CDR2 is FQNNGV. Here the CDR3 reads CASSLEVASSYEQYF. The CDR3 region has the DNA TGTGCCAGCAGCTTAGAAGTGGCTAGCTCCTACGAGCAGTACTTC. Variable domain in full (rest from reference TRBV11-2 and TRBJ2-7): EAGVAQSPRYKIIEKRQSVAFWCNPISGHATLYWYQQILGQGPKLLIQFQNNGVVDDSQLPKDRFSAERLKGVDSTLKIQPAKLEDSAVYLCASSLEVASSYEQYFGPGTRLTVT.

The V and J genes are TRBV24-1 and TRBJ2-5; maybe TRBD2 (6 bases). The CDR3 is 14 amino acids. V lost 3 bases and J 5 bases, leaving 12 bases between the germline ends. CDR1 and CDR2 (germline): KGHDR, SFDVKD. CDR3 DNA sequence: TGTGCCACCAGTGATAAGGAGGGCTTGGAGACCCAGTACTTC. This encodes CATSDKEGLETQYF.

This clonotype was recorded many times. The chain links TRBV7-3 to TRBJ2-5; no reliable D call. Germline assignment: CDR1 SGHTA and CDR2 FQGTGA. The CDR3 totals 14 residues. Trimming left V 2 bases short and J 2 bases short, with 9 bases between. This CDR3 reads CASSLGPAQETQYF. In nucleotides, the CDR3 is TGTGCCAGCAGCTTAGGCCCAGCACAAGAGACCCAGTACTTC.

Comment on this clonotype: This clone may be a read error of a much larger clone one base away. The genes are TRBV7-9 and TRBJ1-1; D may be TRBD1 (5 bases). The CDR3 spans 14 residues. Looked up from germline, CDR1 is SEHNR and CDR2 is FQNEAQ (reference sequence). V shed 5 bases and J shed 4 bases, with 14 bases lying between them. CDR3 nucleotides: TGTGCCAGCAGCGGGAAGGGTGGGGGCACTGAAGCTTTCTTT. It codes for CASSGKGGGTEAFF. The whole variable domain, filled in from reference TRBV7-9 and TRBJ1-1, reads DTGVSQNPRHKITKRGQNVTFRCDPISEHNRLYWYRQTLGQGPEFLTYFQNEAQLEKSRLLSDRFSAERPKGSFSTLEIQRTEQGDSAMYLCASSGKGGGTEAFFGQGTRLTVV.

At least ten counts were recorded for this clonotype. J is TRBJ2-7 and V is TRBV27; D gene ambiguous. This CDR3 contains 19 residues. CDR1 is MNHEY and CDR2 is SMNVEV in the germline V gene (reference sequence). V was shortened by 5 bases and J by 3 bases, with 29 bases between the two germline ends. The CDR3 is CASSPRVVRAAYVGYEQYF. The CDR3 DNA sequence: TGTGCCAGCAGTCCCCGGGTAGTACGGGCCGCCTATGTCGGCTACGAGCAGTACTTC.

The rearrangement links TRBV6-1 to TRBJ1-2; 8 bases are a match to TRBD1. V shed 6 bases, J shed 7 bases, and the junction held 10 bases outside the gene matches. The CDR3 is 14 residues long. In germline, CDR1 is MNHNS, CDR2 SASEGT. CDR3 bases: TGTGCCAGCAGGGTGACAGGGGACACTTCTGGCTACACCTTC. This codes for CASRVTGDTSGYTF.

This rearrangement joins TRBV30 to TRBJ1-3, with D tentatively TRBD1 (5 bases). Germline assignment: CDR1 GTSNPN and CDR2 SVGIG (reference sequence). V shed 1 base and J shed 4 bases, with 8 bases lying between them. This CDR3 spans 13 amino acids. For the CDR3, the DNA is TGTGCCTGGAGTGCTGACAGAGGAAACACCATATATTTT. This encodes CAWSADRGNTIYF.

This clonotype was counted many times. The chain combines TRBV6-1 with TRBJ2-1; no clear D. The germline V gene has CDR1 MNHNS and CDR2 SASEGT. CDR3 size: 15 residues. V shed 5 bases and J shed 7 bases, with 18 bases lying between them. The CDR3 sequence: CASSIDPSAVNEQFF. CDR3 DNA sequence: TGTGCCAGCAGTATCGACCCCTCGGCGGTTAATGAGCAGTTCTTC.

The V and J genes are TRBV5-1 and TRBJ1-1; D perhaps matches TRBD1 (5 bases). This CDR3 region has 13 residues. Germline assignment: CDR1 SGHRS and CDR2 YFSETQ. Trimming took 6 bases from V and 3 from J, leaving 12 bases between them. CDR3 sequence (DNA): TGCGCCAGCAAACCGACAGCCGACACTGAAGCTTTCTTT. It encodes CASKPTADTEAFF.

This rearrangement joins TRBV7-9 to TRBJ1-1; D perhaps matches TRBD1 (6 bases). The CDR3 covers 15 residues. Trimming removed 5 bases at V and 2 bases at J, with 15 bases between. The V gene's germline CDR1 is SEHNR and CDR2 FQNEAQ (reference sequence). This chain's CDR3 is CASSTTQGENTEAFF. The CDR3 nucleotides are TGTGCCAGCAGCACAACACAGGGAGAAAACACTGAAGCTTTCTTT.

This clonotype was seen ten or more times. This rearrangement joins TRBV12-3 or TRBV12-4 to TRBJ2-3; possible D gene TRBD1, 6 bases. V lost 6 bases to trimming and J lost 0 bases, with 13 bases between them. CDR3 size: 15 residues. Here the CDR3 DNA reads TGTGCCAGCAGAGGATCAGGACAGAGCACAGATACGCAGTATTTT. Its protein is CASRGSGQSTDTQYF.

This chain uses TRBV7-9 with TRBJ2-2, with TRBD1 identical over 9 bases. V trimming: 5 bases; J trimming: 6 bases; junction bases outside the gene matches: 13. Germline loops: CDR1 SEHNR, CDR2 FQNEAQ (reference sequence). CDR3 length: 17 amino acids. The CDR3 reads CASSPEPHRGRAGELFF. Written as DNA, the CDR3 is TGTGCCAGCAGCCCAGAACCCCACAGGGGGCGCGCCGGGGAGCTGTTTTTT.